Each of the 18 T cell receptor beta chains below was sequenced from the same sample in a study of radiotherapy plus CTLA-4 blockade in lung cancer. Repertoires were generated with immunoSEQ multiplex PCR, while TCRdb's copy carries only in-frame clones and drops some. The data contain tens of thousands of clones, 60% to 85% of them singletons. The material sequenced was peripheral blood, taken from a patient treated with radiotherapy plus ipilimumab. Receptors were obtained from a human donor with non-small cell lung cancer who had a partial response to radiotherapy plus ipilimumab. Some clones in this sample may be carry-over from other donors' samples.

The gene calls are TRBV29-1 and TRBJ1-5; 9 bases match TRBD1. Germline assignment: CDR1 SQVTM and CDR2 ANQGSEA. This CDR3 has 13 residues. V lost 6 bases to trimming and J lost 7 bases; unmatched junction nucleotides: 7. CDR3 bases: TGCAGCGTCCGGACAGGGGCGCACCAGCCCCAGCATTTT. Protein sequence: CSVRTGAHQPQHF.

The chain is built from TRBV27 and TRBJ2-1; 9 nucleotides align to TRBD1. The trim removed 0 bases at V and 1 base at J, leaving 1 base unmatched. The CDR3 runs to 16 residues. Per the germline V gene, CDR1 is MNHEY and CDR2 is SMNVEV (reference sequence). The chain's CDR3 is CASSLSGTGSYNEQFF. For the CDR3, the DNA is TGTGCCAGCAGTTTATCCGGGACAGGGTCCTACAATGAGCAGTTCTTC.

This clone was observed a few times. The rearrangement links TRBV2 to TRBJ2-3, with a tentative D call TRBD2 (6 bases). The germline gives CDR1 SNHLY, CDR2 FYNNEI. The length of the CDR3 is 12 residues. V lost 3 bases and J lost 7, with 8 bases in between. This chain's CDR3 is CASSEGGHTQYF. CDR3 DNA: TGTGCCAGCAGTGAGGGGGGACATACGCAGTATTTT.

The chain combines TRBV2 with TRBJ1-6; the match to TRBD1 covers 8 bases. Germline values: CDR1 SNHLY, CDR2 FYNNEI. This CDR3 has 15 residues. The junction had 10 bases not matched to a gene; V was cut back by 6 bases and J by 9 bases. The CDR3 DNA reads as TGTGCCAGCAGCCCCCAATCGACAGGGGTTTCACCCCTCCACTTT. Amino acids: CASSPQSTGVSPLHF.

The chain links TRBV11-2 to TRBJ2-3; D unresolved. This CDR3 comprises 14 residues. Germline loops: CDR1 SGHAT, CDR2 FQNNGV. V was trimmed by 5 bases and J by 1 base, leaving 10 bases between them. CDR3 region: CASSPSPGTDTQYF. CDR3 DNA sequence: TGTGCCAGCAGCCCCAGTCCTGGCACAGATACGCAGTATTTT. The full variable domain, completed using reference TRBV11-2 and TRBJ2-3, is EAGVAQSPRYKIIEKRQSVAFWCNPISGHATLYWYQQILGQGPKLLIQFQNNGVVDDSQLPKDRFSAERLKGVDSTLKIQPAKLEDSAVYLCASSPSPGTDTQYFGPGTRLTVL.

The chain uses TRBV10-1 and TRBJ2-7; D unclear. Trimming cost V 0 bases and J 4 bases, with 7 bases left between them. CDR1 is WNHNN and CDR2 is SYGVQD in the germline V gene (reference sequence). The CDR3 sequence is 13 residues long. In DNA, the CDR3 is TGCGCCAGCAGTGAGTCTTCAGTTTACGAGCAGTACTTC. This codes for CASSESSVYEQYF.

This clone was observed a handful of times. The V and J genes are TRBV6-1 and TRBJ1-3, with TRBD1 matching 10 bases. J was trimmed by 4 bases and V by 4 bases; bases with no gene match: 4. CDR1 MNHNS and CDR2 SASEGT come from the germline V gene. The CDR3 has 15 amino acids. The chain's CDR3 is CASSGQGAIGNTIYF. CDR3 sequence (DNA): TGTGCCAGCAGTGGACAGGGGGCCATAGGAAACACCATATATTTT.

CDR3 residues: CASTPSHTYEQYF. CDR3 nucleotide sequence: TGTGCCAGCACCCCTAGTCACACCTACGAGCAGTACTTC. The gene calls are TRBV6-5 and TRBJ2-7; D is unclear. Trimming left V 7 bases short and J 2 bases short, with 12 bases between. CDR1 is MNHEY, CDR2 SVGAGI, per germline. CDR3 size: 13 residues.

The J gene is TRBJ2-1, the V gene TRBV7-2, with D unresolved. Germline loops: CDR1 SGHTA, CDR2 FQGNSA. V was shortened by 1 base and J by 8 bases, with 12 bases between the two germline ends. This CDR3 is 14 amino acids long. This CDR3 reads CASSLEFSRHEQFF. DNA for the CDR3: TGTGCCAGCAGCTTAGAATTTTCGCGTCATGAGCAGTTCTTC.

This clone was seen a single time. This chain links TRBV28 with TRBJ2-2; 7 nucleotides line up with TRBD1. The J segment lost 0 bases and the V segment lost 10 bases, leaving 2 bases of the junction unmatched. The CDR3 is made up of 13 amino acids. Looked up from germline, CDR1 is MDHEN and CDR2 is SYDVKM. The CDR3, as DNA: TGTGCCACCGGGACAGCGAACACCGGGGAGCTGTTTTTT. It translates to CATGTANTGELFF.

The V gene is TRBV5-1, the J gene TRBJ2-7; TRBD1 matches at 9 bases. The CDR3 sequence is 15 residues long. Losses at the gene ends were 7 bases for V and 0 bases for J; bases not matched to a gene: 8. Germline CDR1 and CDR2: SGHRS and YFSETQ. This chain's CDR3 is CASQAGTGSSYEQYF. As DNA, the CDR3 is TGCGCCAGCCAAGCCGGGACAGGGTCCTCCTACGAGCAGTACTTC.

This clone was counted only a few times. V usage is TRBV10-3 and J usage is TRBJ2-7; perhaps TRBD1 as D (6 bases). CDR1 and CDR2 (germline): ENHRY, SYGVKD. The CDR3 extends over 14 amino acids. V shed 2 bases and J shed 4 bases, with 12 bases lying between them. CDR3 residues: CAISERQETYEQYF. CDR3 nucleotides: TGTGCCATCAGTGAGAGACAGGAGACATACGAGCAGTACTTC.

This chain links TRBV15 with TRBJ2-3; D is undetermined. Trimming took off 4 bases at V and 0 bases at J, with 5 bases between the two ends. The CDR3 sequence is 13 residues long. The V gene's germline CDR1 is LNHNV and CDR2 YYDKDF (reference sequence). CDR3 sequence reads: CATSTTSTDTQYF. The CDR3 coding sequence is TGTGCCACCAGCACAACTAGCACAGATACGCAGTATTTT.

V and J are TRBV11-2 and TRBJ2-1, with D possibly matching TRBD1 (5 bases). Germline V gives CDR1 SGHAT, CDR2 FQNNGV. This CDR3 has 14 residues. V lost 5 bases, J lost 4 bases, and 12 bases lay in between. This CDR3 reads CASSPYSGYNEQFF. In DNA form, the CDR3 reads TGTGCCAGCAGCCCGTACTCAGGGTACAATGAGCAGTTCTTC.

V usage is TRBV5-1 and J usage is TRBJ2-5, with 7 bases identical to TRBD1. The J call may not be correct, given that the DNA end is closer to TRBJ2-7. This CDR3 region has 13 residues. The V gene's germline CDR1 is SGHRS and CDR2 YFSETQ. The CDR3: CASSSTGDHEQYF. The CDR3 DNA is TGCGCCAGCAGCTCTACAGGGGACCACGAGCAGTACTTC.

The chain recombines TRBV29-1 with TRBJ2-1; 11 nucleotides align to TRBD2. CDR3 size: 13 residues. Germline trimming cut 7 bases from V and 5 bases from J; bases unmatched to any gene: 4. Germline-derived CDR1 and CDR2 are SQVTM and ANQGSEA. The CDR3 bases are TGCAGCGGAGGTAGCGGGAGGGACAATGAGCAGTTCTTC. Amino acids: CSGGSGRDNEQFF.

The gene calls are TRBV7-2 and TRBJ2-5, with 12 bases aligning to TRBD2. Looked up from germline, CDR1 is SGHTA and CDR2 is FQGNSA. The CDR3 totals 16 residues. V lost 5 bases and J lost 2; bases outside the gene matches: 6. The CDR3 protein is CASSQTLAGGQETQYF. The CDR3 bases are TGTGCCAGCAGCCAGACCCTAGCGGGGGGGCAAGAGACCCAGTACTTC. Drawing the rest from reference TRBV7-2 and TRBJ2-5, the complete variable domain is GAGVSQSPSNKVTEKGKDVELRCDPISGHTALYWYRQSLGQGLEFLIYFQGNSAPDKSGLPSDRFSAERTGGSVSTLTIQRTQQEDSAVYLCASSQTLAGGQETQYFGPGTRLLVL.

This chain links TRBV5-1 with TRBJ2-5; 7 nucleotides match TRBD1. The germline V gene has CDR1 SGHRS and CDR2 YFSETQ. The J segment lost 5 bases and the V segment lost 1 base, leaving 5 bases of the junction unmatched. The CDR3 is made up of 14 amino acids. The CDR3 region is CASSLTGVQETQYF. The CDR3 nucleotides read TGCGCCAGCAGCTTGACAGGGGTCCAGGAGACCCAGTACTTC.